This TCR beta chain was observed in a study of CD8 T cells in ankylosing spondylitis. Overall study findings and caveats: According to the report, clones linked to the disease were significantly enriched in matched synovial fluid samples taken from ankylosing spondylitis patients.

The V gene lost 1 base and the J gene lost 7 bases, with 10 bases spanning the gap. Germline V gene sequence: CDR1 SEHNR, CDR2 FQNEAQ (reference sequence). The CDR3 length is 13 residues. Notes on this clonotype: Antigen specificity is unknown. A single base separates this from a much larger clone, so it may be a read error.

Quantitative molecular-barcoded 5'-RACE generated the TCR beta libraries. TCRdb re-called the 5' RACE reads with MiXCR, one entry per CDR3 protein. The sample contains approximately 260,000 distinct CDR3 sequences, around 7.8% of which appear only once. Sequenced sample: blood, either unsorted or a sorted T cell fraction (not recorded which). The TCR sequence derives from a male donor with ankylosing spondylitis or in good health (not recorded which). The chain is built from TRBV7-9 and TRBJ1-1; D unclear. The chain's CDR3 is CASSLGLTVEAFF. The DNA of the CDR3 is TGTGCCAGCAGCTTAGGGTTGACCGTTGAAGCTTTCTTT.